These 21 T cell receptor beta chains were sequenced from one sample in a study of T cells in localized non-small cell lung cancer. Sequencing was performed with immunoSEQ multiplex PCR; in TCRdb, only in-frame clones are kept and a portion is missing. The sample records under 40,000 clones, about 90% being singletons. The sample in question was peripheral blood mononuclear cells, obtained before any cancer treatment. Receptors were obtained from a man aged 35 to 69 with stage III lung adenocarcinoma.

This CDR3 reads CASSYRPGSPLHF. The CDR3 DNA reads as TGTGCCAGCAGTTACAGGCCGGGATCACCCCTCCACTTT. V gene TRBV6-9 combines with J gene TRBJ1-6; D not certain. Between the trimmed V and J ends, which lost 3 bases and 10 bases, there was a span of 10 bases. The CDR3 is 13 residues long. Germline V lookup: CDR1 MNHGY, CDR2 SVAAGI.

CDR3 protein: CAWRGGAYEQYF. In DNA form, the CDR3 reads TGTGCCTGGAGGGGCGGGGCCTACGAGCAGTACTTC. V and J are TRBV30 and TRBJ2-7; a weak D match, TRBD2 (6 bases). Germline values: CDR1 GTSNPN, CDR2 SVGIG (reference sequence). V was cut by 3 bases and J by 2 bases, with 8 bases left in between. The CDR3 is made up of 12 amino acids.

The chain is built from TRBV29-1 and TRBJ1-3; D perhaps matches TRBD1 (5 bases). The CDR3 is 15 residues long. V was shortened by 6 bases and J by 0 bases, with 15 bases between the two germline ends. Germline V CDR1 and CDR2: SQVTM, ANQGSEA. CDR3 in amino acids: CSVVHRGNSGNTIYF. CDR3 bases: TGCAGCGTAGTACACCGGGGCAACTCTGGAAACACCATATATTTT.

This rearrangement joins TRBV4-2 to TRBJ1-5; TRBD1 agrees at 7 bases. The CDR3 totals 18 residues. V lost 0 bases, J lost 5 bases, and 13 bases stayed unmatched. Germline loops: CDR1 LGHNA, CDR2 YNFKEQ. This chain's CDR3 is CASSQDSATGAGDQPQHF. The CDR3 nucleotides read TGTGCCAGCAGCCAAGATTCGGCCACAGGGGCAGGAGATCAGCCCCAGCATTTT.

This chain joins TRBV7-8 and TRBJ1-5; 10 bases are a match to TRBD1. CDR3 length: 18 residues. CDR1 is SGHVS and CDR2 is FQNEAQ in the germline V gene. With V trimmed by 4 bases and J by 0 bases, 9 bases remained unmatched. CDR3 coding DNA: TGTGCCAGCAGCTCGAAGACAGGGGGCACTTATAGCAATCAGCCCCAGCATTTT. It specifies CASSSKTGGTYSNQPQHF.

The chain combines TRBV29-1 with TRBJ1-2; 7 positions match TRBD1. V trimming: 7 bases; J trimming: 8 bases; junction bases outside the gene matches: 13. Germline loops: CDR1 SQVTM, CDR2 ANQGSEA. The CDR3 contains 13 residues. CDR3 sequence reads: CSAETDRESGYTF. CDR3 DNA: TGCAGCGCCGAAACAGACAGGGAAAGCGGCTACACCTTC. Looking up the rest from reference TRBV29-1 and TRBJ1-2 gives the full variable domain: SAVISQKPSRDICQRGTSLTIQCQVDSQVTMMFWYRQQPGQSLTLIATANQGSEATYESGFVIDKFPISRPNLTFSTLTVSNMSPEDSSIYLCSAETDRESGYTFGSGTRLTVV.

The rearrangement uses TRBV29-1 and TRBJ2-2; 8 bases match TRBD2. This CDR3 comprises 16 residues. J was trimmed by 0 bases and V by 7 bases; bases with no gene match: 10. In germline, CDR1 is SQVTM, CDR2 ANQGSEA. Here the CDR3 DNA reads TGCAGCGGGGGGGCTGTGCGGGGGGCGAACACCGGGGAGCTGTTTTTT. Translation: CSGGAVRGANTGELFF.

This clone was counted between two and nine times. This chain links TRBV19 with TRBJ1-1, with D maybe TRBD1 (5 bases). Germline V gives CDR1 LNHDA, CDR2 SQIVND (reference sequence). CDR3 length: 14 residues. V lost 9 bases and J 1 base, leaving 15 bases between the germline ends. CDR3 sequence reads: CASHGGIPNTEAFF. CDR3 nucleotide sequence: TGTGCCAGCCACGGGGGGATTCCGAACACTGAAGCTTTCTTT.

J is TRBJ1-3 and V is TRBV7-6; D is unclear. Trimming cost V 0 bases and J 0 bases, with 6 bases left between them. The CDR3 totals 15 residues. The germline CDR1 and CDR2 sequences are SGHVS and FNYEAQ. The CDR3 nucleotides read TGTGCCAGCAGCTTAGCGACGGACTCTGGAAACACCATATATTTT. Encoded protein: CASSLATDSGNTIYF.

The rearrangement uses TRBV10-2 and TRBJ1-1; tentatively, D is TRBD1 (5 bases). CDR1 WSHSY and CDR2 SAAADI come from the germline V gene. V was pared by 5 bases and J by 5 bases, with 24 bases between. CDR3 length: 17 amino acids. The CDR3 DNA reads as TGCGCCAGCAGTCCTCGACCTCGCCTGGCAGGGCCAACTGAAGCTTTCTTT. Its translation is CASSPRPRLAGPTEAFF.

This rearrangement joins TRBV2 to TRBJ2-2; D is uncertain. Germline V gene data show CDR1 as SNHLY and CDR2 as FYNNEI. Trimming took 1 base from V and 5 from J, leaving 14 bases between them. This CDR3 comprises 16 residues. The CDR3 loop is CASSEEWPAVTGELFF. In DNA, the CDR3 is TGTGCCAGCAGTGAAGAGTGGCCCGCGGTAACCGGGGAGCTGTTTTTT. The variable domain in full, with the rest retrieved from reference TRBV2 and TRBJ2-2, is EPEVTQTPSHQVTQMGQEVILRCVPISNHLYFYWYRQILGQKVEFLVSFYNNEISEKSEIFDDQFSVERPDGSNFTLKIRSTKLEDSAMYFCASSEEWPAVTGELFFGEGSRLTVL.

This CDR3 is CASSLDGRQGSYNEQFF. The CDR3 DNA reads as TGTGCCAGCAGCTTAGATGGAAGGCAGGGTTCCTACAATGAGCAGTTCTTC. The chain carries TRBV7-3 and TRBJ2-1; D may be TRBD1 (5 bases). CDR1 SGHTA and CDR2 FQGTGA come from the germline V gene. Trimming pared 2 bases from V and 1 base from J, leaving 15 bases between. CDR3 length: 17 residues.

This chain joins TRBV2 and TRBJ1-3, with D perhaps matching TRBD1 (6 bases). CDR1 SNHLY and CDR2 FYNNEI come from the germline V gene. V lost 6 bases to trimming and J lost 4 bases, with 16 bases between them. The CDR3 totals 15 residues. CDR3 sequence reads: CASRRGGGIGNTIYF. In DNA, the CDR3 is TGTGCCAGCAGGCGAGGAGGGGGGATCGGAAACACCATATATTTT.

J is TRBJ2-7 and V is TRBV27; 7 nucleotides agree with TRBD2. CDR3 length equals 13 residues. The germline CDR1 and CDR2 sequences are MNHEY and SMNVEV (reference sequence). Trimming took 6 bases from V and 4 from J; bases not matched to a gene: 6. The CDR3 DNA reads as TGTGCCAGCAGGACAGCGGGGTTTTACGAGCAGTACTTC. Protein sequence: CASRTAGFYEQYF.

The chain combines TRBV4-1 with TRBJ2-7; 9 bases are shared with TRBD1. Germline loops: CDR1 MGHRA, CDR2 YSYEKL. V was pared by 2 bases and J by 3 bases, with 5 bases of the junction left unmatched. The CDR3 length is 15 residues. CDR3 region: CASSQPGQGNYEQYF. The CDR3 nucleotides read TGCGCCAGCAGCCAACCGGGACAGGGAAACTACGAGCAGTACTTC.

The V and J genes are TRBV29-1 and TRBJ1-1; 8 bases map to TRBD1. V dropped 1 base and J dropped 7; count of bases not matched to a gene: 8. CDR1 is SQVTM, CDR2 ANQGSEA, per germline. This CDR3 spans 14 amino acids. The CDR3 DNA sequence: TGCAGCGTTGAAGTCCCGGGACAGGTTCGTGAAGCTTTCTTT. The encoded protein is CSVEVPGQVREAFF.

V usage is TRBV2 and J usage is TRBJ1-2; 7 bases align to TRBD1. The CDR3 contains 12 residues. After removal of 7 bases from V and 6 bases from J, the junction contained 5 bases not matched to a gene. Germline V gene sequence: CDR1 SNHLY, CDR2 FYNNEI. This chain's CDR3 is CASTETGNGYTF. CDR3 in DNA: TGTGCCAGCACTGAGACAGGGAATGGCTACACCTTC.

The rearrangement links TRBV29-1 to TRBJ1-4; D unclear. CDR1 and CDR2 from the germline V gene are SQVTM and ANQGSEA. The CDR3 sequence is 10 residues long. The V gene lost 4 bases and the J gene lost 6 bases, with 3 bases spanning the gap. The CDR3 spells CSVVYEKLFF. CDR3 nucleotide sequence: TGCAGCGTTGTTTATGAAAAACTGTTTTTT.

V and J are TRBV2 and TRBJ1-5; D call uncertain. CDR3 size: 14 residues. Germline lookup yields CDR1 SNHLY and CDR2 FYNNEI. V was pared by 1 base and J by 7 bases, with 11 bases between. CDR3 sequence: CASSEGQSPQPQHF. Written as DNA, the CDR3 is TGTGCCAGCAGTGAAGGGCAGAGTCCCCAGCCCCAGCATTTT.

The V call is TRBV7-2, the J call TRBJ1-2; 10 bases are shared with TRBD1. CDR1 is SGHTA and CDR2 is FQGNSA in the germline V gene. Trimming removed 4 bases from V and 4 bases from J; junction bases left unmatched: 3. The CDR3 contains 14 residues. This CDR3 reads CASSWDRGSYGYTF. In DNA form, the CDR3 reads TGTGCCAGCAGCTGGGACAGGGGTTCCTATGGCTACACCTTC.

The chain is built from TRBV7-7 and TRBJ2-3, with 15 bases matching TRBD2. J lost 1 base, V lost 3 bases, and 2 bases had no gene match. CDR3 length equals 17 residues. Germline CDR1 SSHAT, CDR2 FNYEAQ (reference sequence). The CDR3, as DNA: TGTGCCAGCAGCTTGGGACTAGCGGGGGGAGGCACAGATACGCAGTATTTT. It translates to CASSLGLAGGGTDTQYF.